The 10 T cell receptor beta chains in this list originate from one sample, sequenced in a study of tumor-infiltrating lymphocytes in primary liver carcinoma. Extraction of RNA together with DNA used roughly 18-32 mg of unsorted bulk tissue. Making TCR beta cDNA involved around 500 ng total RNA and a constant-region primer. Libraries covering TCR beta were generated through three nested multiplex PCR rounds (using a slightly modified ARM-PCR). With TRBV1-TRBV30 forward primers and a C-beta reverse primer, the first two PCR rounds were run for around 10 cycles each. In TCRdb, the multiplex PCR reads were re-called with MiXCR into one record per CDR3 protein. There are more than 95,000 distinct CDR3 sequences in the sample; around 64% occur only once, and around 8.4% lies in the top ten. Input material: liver tumor tissue from sampling region 3. Regarding subset: tumor region T3, left-lateral pole. These receptors all come from an older woman with primary liver carcinoma and hepatitis B virus infection.

A note on this clonotype: One junction end disagrees with the germline gene, perhaps due to a read error. The V gene is TRBV7-9, the J gene TRBJ1-4; maybe TRBD1 (6 bases). The germline CDR1 and CDR2 sequences are SEHNR and FQNEAQ (reference sequence). The CDR3 has 14 residues. CDR3 in amino acids: CASSPQGIGEKPFF. In DNA form, the CDR3 reads TGTGCCAGCAGCCCGCAGGGGATCGGCGAGAAACCGTTTTTT. Complete variable domain (other parts from reference TRBV7-9 and TRBJ1-4): DTGVSQNPRHKITKRGQNVTFRCDPISEHNRLYWYRQTLGQGPEFLTYFQNEAQLEKSRLLSDRFSAERPKGSFSTLEIQRTEQGDSAMYLCASSPQGIGEKPFFGSGTQLSVL.

A remark on this clonotype: Possible read error: a much larger clone is one base away. This chain joins TRBV28 and TRBJ1-1; 7 bases align to TRBD1. The CDR3 consists of 13 residues. The germline V gene has CDR1 MDHEN and CDR2 SYDVKM. After removal of 6 bases from V and 3 bases from J, the junction contained 4 bases not matched to a gene. CDR3 protein: CASSQGVDTEAFF. Written as DNA, the CDR3 is TGTGCCAGCAGCCAGGGGGTCGACACTGAAGCTTTCTTT.

This clonotype has ten or more counts. The chain employs TRBV5-5 and TRBJ2-2; 7 nucleotides align to TRBD1. J was trimmed by 5 bases and V by 4 bases; bases with no gene match: 8. Germline V gene data show CDR1 as SGHKS and CDR2 as YYEKEE (reference sequence). The CDR3 length is 15 residues. CDR3 in DNA: TGTGCCAGCAGCCCGTCGACAGGGTTTACCGGGGAGCTGTTTTTT. Residues: CASSPSTGFTGELFF.

Worth noting for this clonotype: No conserved phenylalanine or tryptophan ends this CDR3, so it is likely a read error. Because the CDR3's place on the DNA is in doubt, the DNA is left out and the CDR3 is given as listed by TCRdb. This chain uses TRBV11-2 with TRBJ1-1. Germline V lookup: CDR1 SGHAT, CDR2 FQNNGV. The CDR3 numbers 12 amino acids, ends counted. The CDR3 loop is CASSSNQAEAFS.

By proportion, this clonotype is medium-sized (0.01 to 0.1%). The rearrangement links TRBV11-2 to TRBJ2-1; D gene unclear. CDR1 is SGHAT, CDR2 FQNNGV, per germline. The CDR3 is made up of 15 amino acids. The germline V and J ends were trimmed by 5 bases and 0 bases, with 11 bases remaining between them. DNA for the CDR3: TGTGCCAGCAGCCTCCCCCGGAGCTCCTACAATGAGCAGTTCTTC. It translates to CASSLPRSSYNEQFF.

The chain employs TRBV5-1 and TRBJ2-3; possible D gene TRBD2, 5 bases. Trimming took off 0 bases at V and 3 bases at J, with 14 bases between the two ends. Germline loops: CDR1 SGHRS, CDR2 YFSETQ. CDR3 length: 16 amino acids. CDR3 residues: CASSLAVASGTDTQYF. The CDR3 coding sequence is TGCGCCAGCAGCTTGGCCGTTGCCAGCGGTACAGATACGCAGTATTTT.

This clonotype was seen at least ten times. This chain links TRBV4-1 with TRBJ2-3; TRBD1 agrees at 9 bases. Germline CDR1 is MGHRA and CDR2 is YSYEKL. This CDR3 region has 17 residues. With 4 bases clipped from V and 6 bases from J, the junction kept 14 bases outside the gene matches. CDR3 region: CASSRSSVGTGLDTQYF. Here the CDR3 DNA reads TGCGCCAGCAGCCGTTCGTCCGTAGGGACAGGGTTGGATACGCAGTATTTT.

This clonotype was counted a few times. A much larger clone differs from this one at a single base, so this may be a read error. The conserved phenylalanine or tryptophan is not found at the CDR3 terminus, so this likely reflects a read error. J is TRBJ1-2 and V is TRBV6-5; no clear D. The CDR3 runs to 13 residues. V dropped 2 bases and J dropped 1 base, with 5 bases sitting between them. Germline V lookup: CDR1 MNHEY, CDR2 SVGAGI. CDR3 in DNA: TGTGCCAGCAGTTACGAGGTTAACTATGGCTACACCCTC. Its protein product is CASSYEVNYGYTL.

This clonotype was observed at least ten times. V gene TRBV24-1 combines with J gene TRBJ2-3; no clear D. The ends were cut back, 2 bases at V and 0 bases at J, with 8 bases in the middle. The germline gives CDR1 KGHDR, CDR2 SFDVKD. CDR3 length: 15 residues. The CDR3 spells CATSDSSSSTDTQYF. DNA for the CDR3: TGTGCCACCAGTGATTCATCCTCGAGCACAGATACGCAGTATTTT.

The gene calls are TRBV4-2 and TRBJ1-1; D is uncertain. The CDR3 length is 14 residues. Per the germline V gene, CDR1 is LGHNA and CDR2 is YNFKEQ. Trimming removed 8 bases at V and 0 bases at J, with 13 bases between. The CDR3 protein is CASGPGELNTEAFF. CDR3 nucleotide sequence: TGTGCCAGCGGCCCGGGAGAGCTGAACACTGAAGCTTTCTTT.